The rows below give T cell receptor beta chains drawn from one sample of a study of Tregs in tolerant kidney transplant recipients. Libraries were prepared by immunoSEQ multiplex PCR; TCRdb keeps only in-frame clonotypes and omits some of them. Of tens of thousands of clones in the sample, 84% are singletons; the top ten hold about 4.6%. The source material was CD4+ T cells from blood. The receptor source for this set is a human donor in good health. Each CDR3 is given with its conserved first and last residue. A D gene is named only where the DNA matches it firmly. Rows may omit the clone size; those that give it use once, few, many or a size class.

19	.	.	TRBJ1-5	TRBV12-5	CASGLSLAGARYSNQPQHF	TGTGCTAGTGGTTTGTCCTTGGCAGGGGCCCGCTATAGCAATCAGCCCCAGCATTTT
15	.	TRBD2	TRBJ2-5	TRBV5-1	CASRPGLGPQETQYF	TGCGCCAGCAGACCCGGACTAGGACCCCAAGAGACCCAGTACTTC
13	.	.	TRBJ1-1	TRBV19	CATSWGTNTEAFF	TGTGCCACAAGCTGGGGGACGAACACTGAAGCTTTCTTT
13	.	.	TRBJ2-5	TRBV5-4	CASSYDREGTQYF	TGTGCCAGCAGCTACGACAGGGAGGGGACCCAGTACTTC
13	once	TRBD1	TRBJ2-1	TRBV7-6	CASSQGQHNEQFF	TGTGCCAGCAGCCAGGGACAGCACAATGAGCAGTTCTTC
18	.	TRBD2	TRBJ2-1	TRBV4-1	CASSQISLGGNSYNEQFF	TGCGCCAGCAGCCAAATCTCACTGGGGGGGAACTCCTACAATGAGCAGTTCTTC
14	once	TRBD1	TRBJ2-3	TRBV10-3	CAIRAPGQVTAQYF	TGTGCCATCAGGGCTCCGGGACAGGTCACAGCGCAGTATTTT
15	.	.	TRBJ1-1	TRBV11-3	CASSLAAASNTEAFF	TGTGCCAGCAGCTTAGCGGCAGCTTCGAACACTGAAGCTTTCTTT
11	.	.	TRBJ1-1	TRBV6-5	CASTALREAFF	TGTGCCAGCACCGCCCTGAGAGAAGCTTTCTTT
11	.	.	TRBJ1-2	TRBV6-6	CASTGTKGYTF	TGTGCCAGTACCGGGACGAAAGGCTACACCTTC
16	.	TRBD1	TRBJ2-3	TRBV7-3	CASSSKDRGATDTQYF	TGTGCCAGCAGCTCGAAGGACAGGGGTGCGACAGATACGCAGTATTTT
13	few	.	TRBJ2-1	TRBV4-2	CASSQDRGAEQFF	TGTGCCAGCAGCCAAGATCGGGGGGCTGAGCAGTTCTTC
16	.	.	TRBJ1-4	TRBV5-1	CASHPGSLSTNEKLFF	TGCGCCAGCCACCCTGGGAGTCTCTCAACTAATGAAAAACTGTTTTTT
14	.	TRBD1	TRBJ1-1	TRBV2	CASSGTGLNTEAFF	TGTGCCAGCAGTGGGACAGGGTTGAACACTGAAGCTTTCTTT
13	.	.	TRBJ2-1	TRBV18	CASSTDGDNEQFF	TGTGCCAGCTCAACGGACGGGGACAATGAGCAGTTCTTC
13	.	.	TRBJ1-5	TRBV6-1	CASSERSNQPQHF	TGTGCCAGCAGTGAAAGGTCCAATCAGCCCCAGCATTTT